This TCR beta chain was identified in a study of blood T cell repertoires in COVID-19. Study-wide background: Sample material is recorded as cDNA or gDNA derived from T cells, B-cell-depleted T cells, or PBMCs.

From germline, CDR1 is SGHDT and CDR2 YYEEEE. The V gene lost 2 bases and the J gene lost 10 bases, with 10 bases spanning the gap. The CDR3 extends over 13 amino acids. Method: immunoSEQ multiplex PCR; TCRdb's copy keeps in-frame clones and lacks some. In the table there are around 77,000 clones, about 81% of which are singletons. The chain is built from TRBV5-6 and TRBJ1-6, with D possibly matching TRBD1 (6 bases). The specimen sequenced was peripheral blood. This clonotype was obtained from a human donor in a cohort sampled during active COVID-19. DNA of the CDR3: TGTGCCAGCAGCTTAGACAGGTACTCACCCCTCCACTTT. Protein: CASSLDRYSPLHF.